This T cell receptor beta chain was identified during a study of blood T cell repertoires in COVID-19. Study in general: Whether acute or convalescent, the COVID-19 samples came from the United States, Italy and Spain. Sample material is recorded as cDNA or gDNA derived from T cells, B-cell-depleted T cells, or PBMCs.

This CDR3 spans 15 amino acids. V lost 8 bases and J 5 bases, leaving 21 bases between the germline ends. Germline V gene data show CDR1 as MDHEN and CDR2 as SYDVKM. Original methodology: Estimation of nucleated cell counts was performed using reference gene primer amplification. TCRdb's table, derived via immunoSEQ multiplex PCR, lists solely in-frame clones and lacks some. V and J calls and clone size come straight from that table; D and trimming were deduced from the DNA. The top ten hold 8% to 9.5% of the sample, which has about 280,000 clones, 83% seen once. The sample was peripheral blood. The sequence derives from a woman aged 45-65 years who had recovered from COVID-19. The V gene is TRBV28, the J gene TRBJ2-5, with D hard to call. CDR3 protein: CASRLRGLFQETQYF. As DNA, the CDR3 is TGTGCCAGCCGACTCCGTGGTCTATTCCAGGAGACCCAGTACTTC.